Following are 25 T cell receptor beta chains from one sample sequenced in a study of blood T cell repertoires in COVID-19. The data were produced by immunoSEQ multiplex PCR, yet TCRdb's version contains in-frame clones alone and is incomplete. The data hold fewer than 400,000 clones, with around 86% observed a single time. Sequencing input: PBMCs or T cells enriched from blood (not recorded which). The source of these receptors is a man aged 25 to 40 who had recovered from COVID-19.

V is TRBV2 and J is TRBJ1-1, with TRBD1 identical over 12 bases. The CDR3 totals 16 residues. Trimming took 8 bases from V and 5 from J; bases not matched to a gene: 12. CDR1 is SNHLY, CDR2 FYNNEI, per germline. The CDR3 sequence: CASPFGTGGKGTEAFF. The CDR3 nucleotides are TGTGCCAGCCCCTTCGGGACAGGGGGCAAAGGGACTGAAGCTTTCTTT.

The chain links TRBV28 to TRBJ1-1; no definite D call. V was clipped by 2 bases and J by 8 bases, with 9 bases between them. Germline V gene lookup returns CDR1 MDHEN and CDR2 SYDVKM. This CDR3 comprises 12 residues. The CDR3 reads CASSLQQTEAFF. The CDR3 coding sequence is TGTGCCAGCAGTTTACAACAGACCGAAGCTTTCTTT.

The V and J genes are TRBV5-8 and TRBJ2-1; maybe TRBD2 (5 bases). This CDR3 is 18 amino acids long. Germline V lookup: CDR1 SGHTS, CDR2 YDEGEE. V was cut by 4 bases and J by 3 bases, with 23 bases left in between. The CDR3 loop reads CASSPPQAELSIYNEQFF. The CDR3 DNA sequence: TGTGCCAGCAGCCCCCCTCAAGCGGAACTTTCCATCTACAATGAGCAGTTCTTC. The variable domain in full, with the rest retrieved from reference TRBV5-8 and TRBJ2-1, is EAGVTQSPTHLIKTRGQQATLRCSPISGHTSVYWYQQALGLGLQFLLWYDEGEERNRGNFPPRFSGRQFPNYSSELNVNALELEDSALYLCASSPPQAELSIYNEQFFGPGTRLTVL.

This chain uses TRBV5-6 with TRBJ2-7; 12 positions match TRBD2. This CDR3 region has 15 residues. V lost 2 bases to trimming and J lost 1 base; unmatched junction nucleotides: 1. CDR1 is SGHDT and CDR2 is YYEEEE in the germline V gene. CDR3 loop: CASSFGLAGSYEQYF. The CDR3 DNA is TGTGCCAGCAGCTTTGGACTAGCGGGATCCTACGAGCAGTACTTC.

V is TRBV5-1 and J is TRBJ1-1; possibly TRBD1 for D (5 bases). There are 14 residues in the CDR3. Trimming cost V 1 base and J 1 base, with 8 bases left between them. Germline V gene sequence: CDR1 SGHRS, CDR2 YFSETQ. The CDR3 protein is CASSLLTENTEAFF. DNA for the CDR3: TGCGCCAGCAGCTTGTTGACAGAGAACACTGAAGCTTTCTTT.

J is TRBJ1-5 and V is TRBV19; 7 bases map to TRBD1. Germline V lookup: CDR1 LNHDA, CDR2 SQIVND (reference sequence). This CDR3 is built from 15 residues. V shed 3 bases and J 6 bases; nucleotides not matched to a gene: 8. DNA for the CDR3: TGTGCCAGTAGTATGGCCAGGGGGGCCGGTCAGCCCCAGCATTTT. It translates to CASSMARGAGQPQHF.

This chain joins TRBV5-1 and TRBJ2-7, with a weak D call TRBD2 (5 bases). Germline loops: CDR1 SGHRS, CDR2 YFSETQ. The CDR3 contains 14 residues. The V end lost 1 base, the J end lost 3 bases, and 11 bases lay between the germline ends. CDR3 sequence: CASSLSSWGYEQYF. In nucleotides, the CDR3 is TGCGCCAGCAGCTTGTCTAGCTGGGGCTACGAGCAGTACTTC.

The CDR3 spells CASSQGYSTEAFF. DNA for the CDR3: TGTGCCAGCAGCCAAGGGTACAGCACTGAAGCTTTCTTT. The J gene is TRBJ1-1, the V gene TRBV3-1 (or the pseudogene TRBV3-2); D remains ambiguous. This CDR3 contains 13 residues. V was pared by 1 base and J by 4 bases, with 7 bases between. The germline V gene encodes CDR1 LGHDT and CDR2 YNNKEL (reference sequence).

The V gene is TRBV5-1, the J gene TRBJ2-3; a possible D gene is TRBD1 (5 bases). Germline lookup yields CDR1 SGHRS and CDR2 YFSETQ. Trimming took off 3 bases at V and 3 bases at J, with 14 bases between the two ends. The CDR3 loop spans 15 amino acids. The CDR3 is CASSSGHAGTDTQYF. The DNA for the CDR3 is TGCGCCAGCAGCTCCGGACATGCAGGGACAGATACGCAGTATTTT. Full variable domain (remainder filled in from reference TRBV5-1 and TRBJ2-3): KAGVTQTPRYLIKTRGQQVTLSCSPISGHRSVSWYQQTPGQGLQFLFEYFSETQRNKGNFPGRFSGRQFSNSRSEMNVSTLELGDSALYLCASSSGHAGTDTQYFGPGTRLTVL.

This chain uses TRBV5-4 with TRBJ2-7; 8 bases align to TRBD1. Germline V CDR1 and CDR2: SGHNT, YYREEE (reference sequence). V lost 4 bases to trimming and J lost 1 base; unmatched junction nucleotides: 7. This CDR3 is 15 amino acids long. CDR3 sequence: CASSTRTGRSYEQYF. In DNA form, the CDR3 reads TGTGCCAGCAGCACTCGGACAGGGCGATCCTACGAGCAGTACTTC.

The rearrangement joins TRBV6-5 to TRBJ1-6; 9 bases map to TRBD1. Trimming removed 4 bases from V and 10 bases from J; junction bases left unmatched: 8. From germline, CDR1 is MNHEY and CDR2 SVGAGI. The CDR3 runs 15 residues. CDR3 amino acids: CASSFSGTGSSPLHF. Here the CDR3 DNA reads TGTGCCAGCAGTTTCTCAGGGACAGGGAGCTCACCCCTCCACTTT.

The chain couples TRBV30 to TRBJ1-5; 9 bases map to TRBD1. Germline CDR1 GTSNPN, CDR2 SVGIG (reference sequence). CDR3 size: 13 residues. Trimming took 5 bases from V and 3 from J; bases not matched to a gene: 2. The CDR3 sequence is CAWGQGNNQPQHF. Written as DNA, the CDR3 is TGTGCCTGGGGACAGGGGAACAATCAGCCCCAGCATTTT. Complete variable domain (other parts from reference TRBV30 and TRBJ1-5): SQTIHQWPATLVQPVGSPLSLECTVEGTSNPNLYWYRQAAGRGLQLLFYSVGIGQISSEVPQNLSASRPQDRQFILSSKKLLLSDSGFYLCAWGQGNNQPQHFGDGTRLSIL.

This chain links TRBV7-2 with TRBJ2-1; D is unclear. CDR3 size: 15 residues. The V end was cut by 6 bases, the J end by 0 bases, with 12 bases between. Germline CDR1 is SGHTA and CDR2 is FQGNSA. The CDR3 reads CASRPPPGSYNEQFF. The CDR3 nucleotides read TGTGCCAGCAGACCCCCCCCGGGCTCCTACAATGAGCAGTTCTTC. Full variable domain (remainder filled in from reference TRBV7-2 and TRBJ2-1): GAGVSQSPSNKVTEKGKDVELRCDPISGHTALYWYRQSLGQGLEFLIYFQGNSAPDKSGLPSDRFSAERTGGSVSTLTIQRTQQEDSAVYLCASRPPPGSYNEQFFGPGTRLTVL.

The chain recombines TRBV5-1 with TRBJ1-4; D not certain. The V gene's germline CDR1 is SGHRS and CDR2 YFSETQ. The CDR3 spans 16 residues. V was cut by 1 base and J by 0 bases, with 10 bases left in between. This CDR3 reads CASSLLVGATNEKLFF. The CDR3 nucleotides read TGCGCCAGCAGCTTGTTGGTAGGAGCAACTAATGAAAAACTGTTTTTT.

Note on this clone: At the DNA level, this CDR3 is encoded by other sequences in the same sample as well. The V gene is TRBV12-3 or TRBV12-4, the J gene TRBJ1-2; tentatively, D is TRBD1 (5 bases). There are 13 residues in the CDR3. V was trimmed by 4 bases and J by 4 bases, leaving 10 bases between them. The chain's CDR3 is CASSSGTAYGYTF. The CDR3 DNA reads TGTGCCAGCAGTTCAGGGACTGCCTATGGCTACACCTTC.

This sequence joins TRBV19 and TRBJ2-1; TRBD1 is a possible D gene (6 bases). The germline V and J ends were trimmed by 3 bases and 8 bases, with 17 bases remaining between them. Germline loops: CDR1 LNHDA, CDR2 SQIVND (reference sequence). CDR3 length: 15 amino acids. CDR3 sequence: CASSIWGPTADEQFF. Here the CDR3 DNA reads TGTGCCAGTAGTATTTGGGGGCCAACGGCCGATGAGCAGTTCTTC.

The J gene is TRBJ2-7, the V gene TRBV11-2; 11 nucleotides match TRBD2. Germline loops: CDR1 SGHAT, CDR2 FQNNGV. J was trimmed by 7 bases and V by 6 bases; bases with no gene match: 11. CDR3 size: 15 residues. In DNA, the CDR3 is TGTGCCAGCAGACCTCTAGCGGGAGGCCGGGGGGAGCAGTACTTC. Translation gives CASRPLAGGRGEQYF.

V and J are TRBV29-1 and TRBJ1-2, with D tentatively TRBD1 (6 bases). Trimming shortened V by 7 bases and J by 7 bases, and 22 bases separated the two germline ends. The CDR3 has 14 amino acids. The germline gives CDR1 SQVTM, CDR2 ANQGSEA. In DNA form, the CDR3 reads TGCAGCGCTGTGGCCATCAGGGGACGTGGTGGCTACACCTTC. Translation: CSAVAIRGRGGYTF.

The CDR3: CATGLAGANNEQFF. The CDR3 DNA reads TGTGCCACTGGACTAGCGGGGGCGAACAATGAGCAGTTCTTC. The gene calls are TRBV10-3 and TRBJ2-1; 13 bases match TRBD2. The germline V gene encodes CDR1 ENHRY and CDR2 SYGVKD. This CDR3 has 14 amino acids. With 10 bases clipped from V and 5 bases from J, the junction kept 5 bases outside the gene matches.

CDR3 in amino acids: CASSLAQRRGEKLFF. As DNA, the CDR3 is TGTGCCAGCAGCTTAGCGCAGCGTCGGGGTGAAAAACTGTTTTTT. The chain is built from TRBV7-2 and TRBJ1-4; D call uncertain. The V gene lost 0 bases and the J gene lost 7 bases, with 12 bases spanning the gap. Looked up from germline, CDR1 is SGHTA and CDR2 is FQGNSA. This CDR3 is built from 15 residues.

With regard to this clone: This sequence is one base from a far larger clone and is likely a read error. The rearrangement links TRBV11-3 to TRBJ2-2; 7 bases are a match to TRBD1. Germline CDR1 and CDR2: SGHNT and YENEEA. V dropped 1 base and J dropped 1; count of bases not matched to a gene: 0. The CDR3 runs 15 residues. CDR3 amino acids: CASSLGTGNTGELFF. In nucleotides, the CDR3 is TGTGCCAGCAGCTTAGGGACAGGGAACACCGGGGAGCTGTTTTTT.

The rearrangement links TRBV19 to TRBJ1-2, with D possibly TRBD1 on 6 matching bases. Germline CDR1 LNHDA, CDR2 SQIVND (reference sequence). The CDR3 is made up of 13 amino acids. Trimming took off 8 bases at V and 5 bases at J, with 15 bases between the two ends. CDR3 region: CASLGQPHYGYTF. The DNA of the CDR3 is TGTGCCAGTCTAGGACAGCCCCATTATGGCTACACCTTC.

This clone was observed a single time. The chain employs TRBV13 and TRBJ2-2; TRBD2 might be the D (6 bases). Germline V gene lookup returns CDR1 PRHDT and CDR2 FYEKMQ (reference sequence). The CDR3 runs to 15 residues. V was clipped by 5 bases and J by 0 bases, with 10 bases between them. The CDR3 bases are TGTGCCAGCAGCCCCGGGGGACCGAACACCGGGGAGCTGTTTTTT. Translation gives CASSPGGPNTGELFF.

This chain connects TRBV18 to TRBJ2-7; 14 bases align to TRBD2. From germline, CDR1 is KGHSH and CDR2 LQKENI. The CDR3 totals 16 residues. J lost 5 bases, V lost 2 bases, and 5 bases had no gene match. The CDR3 here is CASSPERGLAGDEQYF. The DNA for the CDR3 is TGTGCCAGCTCACCAGAGAGGGGACTAGCGGGAGACGAGCAGTACTTC.

The rearrangement uses TRBV11-3 and TRBJ2-3; D not resolved. The CDR3 runs to 16 residues. Germline V gene data show CDR1 as SGHNT and CDR2 as YENEEA. Trimming shortened V by 2 bases and J by 2 bases, and 14 bases separated the two germline ends. The CDR3 sequence is CASSLTLSPLTDTQYF. The CDR3 region has the DNA TGTGCCAGCAGCTTAACGCTAAGTCCGCTCACAGATACGCAGTATTTT.